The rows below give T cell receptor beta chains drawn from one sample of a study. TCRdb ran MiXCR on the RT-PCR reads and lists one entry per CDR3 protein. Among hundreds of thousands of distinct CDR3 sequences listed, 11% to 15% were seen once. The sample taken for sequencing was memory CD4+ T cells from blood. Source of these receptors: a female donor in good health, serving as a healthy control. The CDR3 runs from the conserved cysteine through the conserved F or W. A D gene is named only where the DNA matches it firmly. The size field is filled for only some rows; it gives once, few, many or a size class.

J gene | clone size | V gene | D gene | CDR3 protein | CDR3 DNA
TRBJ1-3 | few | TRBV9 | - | CASSVATGGIAGNTIYF | TGTGCCAGCAGCGTAGCTACGGGGGGCATCGCTGGAAACACCATATATTTT
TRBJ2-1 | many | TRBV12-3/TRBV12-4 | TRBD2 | CASRSGLAGVSEQFF | TGTGCCAGCAGGTCTGGACTAGCGGGAGTGTCAGAGCAGTTCTTC
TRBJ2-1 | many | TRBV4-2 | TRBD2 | CASSSRVAGGTYNEQFF | TGTGCCAGCAGCAGTCGGGTAGCGGGGGGGACTTACAATGAGCAGTTCTTC
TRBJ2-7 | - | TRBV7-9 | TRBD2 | CASSSASGFIEQYF | TGTGCCAGCAGCTCCGCTAGCGGTTTTATTGAGCAGTACTTC
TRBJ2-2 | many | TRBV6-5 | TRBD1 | CASRSTGTGNRGELFF | TGTGCCAGCAGATCAACCGGGACAGGGAATAGAGGGGAGCTGTTTTTT
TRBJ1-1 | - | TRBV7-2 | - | CASSLYENTEAFF | TGTGCCAGCAGCTTATATGAGAACACTGAAGCTTTCTTT
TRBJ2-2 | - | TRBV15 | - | CATSRDLSVRDTGELFF | TGTGCCACCAGCAGAGATTTGTCCGTAAGAGACACCGGGGAGCTGTTTTTT
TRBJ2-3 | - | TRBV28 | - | CASSLSYGESDTQYF | TGTGCCAGCAGTTTATCTTACGGCGAGAGCGATACGCAGTATTTT
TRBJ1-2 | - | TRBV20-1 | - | CSARDRAGANLYGYTF | TGCAGTGCTAGAGATCGTGCAGGGGCGAACCTCTATGGCTACACCTTC
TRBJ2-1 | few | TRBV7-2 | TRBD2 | CASSTSGGAANEQFF | TGTGCCAGCAGCACCAGCGGGGGGGCGGCCAATGAGCAGTTCTTC
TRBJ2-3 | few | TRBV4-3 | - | CASSQGSIALTDTQYF | TGCGCCAGCAGCCAGGGGTCTATCGCCCTCACAGATACGCAGTATTTT
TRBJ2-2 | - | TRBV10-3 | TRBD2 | CAISGRTSGTSADTGELFF | TGTGCCATCAGTGGTAGGACTAGCGGGACGTCCGCGGACACCGGGGAGCTGTTTTTT
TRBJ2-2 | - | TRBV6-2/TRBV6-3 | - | CASSNRVTGELFF | TGTGCCAGCAGTAACAGGGTCACCGGGGAGCTGTTTTTT
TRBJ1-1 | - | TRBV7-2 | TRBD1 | CASRPGGMTEAFF | TGTGCCAGCAGGCCAGGGGGCATGACTGAAGCTTTCTTT
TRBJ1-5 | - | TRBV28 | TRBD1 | CASSTGQGNNQPQHF | TGTGCCAGCAGTACCGGACAGGGCAACAATCAGCCCCAGCATTTT
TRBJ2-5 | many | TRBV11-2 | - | CASSTGIQETQYF | TGTGCCAGCTCGACAGGAATCCAAGAGACCCAGTACTTC
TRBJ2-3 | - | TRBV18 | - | CASSPRPPLTDTQYF | TGTGCCAGCTCACCAAGACCCCCCCTCACAGATACGCAGTATTTT
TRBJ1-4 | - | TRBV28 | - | CASLPPQGRDEKLFF | TGTGCCAGCCTCCCCCCCCAAGGGCGCGATGAAAAACTGTTTTTT
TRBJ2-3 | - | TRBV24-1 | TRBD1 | CATSDLRQGRGTDTQYF | TGTGCCACCAGTGATTTGCGACAGGGTAGGGGCACAGATACGCAGTATTTT
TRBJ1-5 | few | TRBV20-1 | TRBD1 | CSAIQSGGPSLSNQPQHF | TGCAGTGCTATCCAATCAGGGGGACCATCACTCAGCAATCAGCCCCAGCATTTT
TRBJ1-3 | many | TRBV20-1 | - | CSARRGVEGNTIYF | TGCAGTGCTAGGAGGGGCGTCGAGGGAAACACCATATATTTT
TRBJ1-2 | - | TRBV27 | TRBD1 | CASSFTGGDGYTF | TGTGCCAGCAGTTTCACAGGGGGCGATGGCTACACCTTC
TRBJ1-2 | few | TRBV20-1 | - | CSATKGSSSAGGYTF | TGCAGTGCTACTAAAGGATCCTCCTCGGCGGGCGGCTACACCTTC
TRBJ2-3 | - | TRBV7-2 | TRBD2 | CASSPGWGSGRASDTQYF | TGTGCCAGCAGCCCCGGCTGGGGTAGCGGGAGGGCCTCAGATACGCAGTATTTT
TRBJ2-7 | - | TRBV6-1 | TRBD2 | CASSASGIVYEQYF | TGTGCCAGCAGCGCTAGCGGGATTGTCTACGAGCAGTACTTC
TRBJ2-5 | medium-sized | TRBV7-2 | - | CASSRGQETQYF | TGTGCCAGCTCCCGGGGCCAAGAGACCCAGTACTTC
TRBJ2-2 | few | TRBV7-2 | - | CASSQGGSGELFF | TGTGCCAGCAGCCAGGGAGGTTCAGGGGAGCTGTTTTTT
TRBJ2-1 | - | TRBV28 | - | CASTNNNNEQFF | TGTGCCAGCACCAACAATAACAATGAGCAGTTCTTC
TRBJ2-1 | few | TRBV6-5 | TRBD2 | CASSTSTSSGRARDEQFF | TGTGCCAGCAGTACCTCAACCTCTAGCGGGAGGGCCCGGGATGAGCAGTTCTTC
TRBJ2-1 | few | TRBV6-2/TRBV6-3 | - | CASSYSRVSYNEQFF | TGTGCCAGCAGTTACTCGCGCGTCTCCTACAATGAGCAGTTCTTC
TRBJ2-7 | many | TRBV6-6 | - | CASSYYDVSYEQYF | TGTGCCAGCAGTTACTACGACGTGTCCTACGAGCAGTACTTC
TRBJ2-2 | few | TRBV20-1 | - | CSARDWMNTGELFF | TGCAGTGCTAGAGATTGGATGAACACCGGGGAGCTGTTTTTT
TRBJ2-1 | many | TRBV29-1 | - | CSVGGLNEQFF | TGCAGCGTCGGAGGTTTAAATGAGCAGTTCTTC
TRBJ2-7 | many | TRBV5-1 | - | CASSSGIIYEQYF | TGCGCCAGCAGCTCGGGAATAATCTACGAGCAGTACTTC
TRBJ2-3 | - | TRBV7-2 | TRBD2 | CASITGLAGTADTQYF | TGTGCCAGCATCACGGGACTAGCGGGAACGGCAGATACGCAGTATTTT
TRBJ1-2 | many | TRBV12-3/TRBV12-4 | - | CASSLQGYGGYTF | TGTGCCAGCAGTTTACAGGGTTATGGTGGCTACACCTTC
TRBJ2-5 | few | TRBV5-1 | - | CASSSAPGETQYF | TGCGCCAGCAGCTCCGCCCCAGGGGAGACCCAGTACTTC
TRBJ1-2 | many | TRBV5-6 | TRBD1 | CASSLQGQGSKHTF | TGTGCCAGCAGCTTGCAAGGACAGGGATCGAAGCACACCTTC
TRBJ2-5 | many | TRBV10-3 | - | CAISVGEWETQYF | TGTGCCATCAGTGTGGGAGAGTGGGAGACCCAGTACTTC
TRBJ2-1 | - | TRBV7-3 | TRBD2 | CASSPDSGSWRNEQFF | TGTGCCAGCAGTCCCGATAGCGGGAGCTGGCGGAATGAGCAGTTCTTC
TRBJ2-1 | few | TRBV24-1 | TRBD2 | CATSDQLAGAGNEQFF | TGTGCCACCAGTGACCAACTAGCGGGGGCGGGGAATGAGCAGTTCTTC
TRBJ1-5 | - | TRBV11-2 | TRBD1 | CASSLVWGTGGGQPQHF | TGTGCCAGCAGCTTAGTATGGGGGACAGGGGGAGGTCAGCCCCAGCATTTT
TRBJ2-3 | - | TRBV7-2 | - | CATRLAVRTDTQYF | TGTGCAACAAGGCTCGCGGTCCGCACAGATACGCAGTATTTT
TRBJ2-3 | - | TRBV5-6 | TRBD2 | CASSKTSGGALDTQYF | TGTGCCAGCAGTAAGACTAGCGGGGGGGCCTTAGATACGCAGTATTTT
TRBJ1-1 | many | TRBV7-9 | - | CASSLPSGRDETEAFF | TGTGCCAGCAGCCTCCCATCGGGCAGGGATGAAACTGAAGCTTTCTTT